The 22 T cell receptor beta chains below come from one sample, sequenced in a study of blood T cell repertoires in COVID-19. Method: immunoSEQ multiplex PCR; TCRdb's copy keeps in-frame clones and lacks some. This table holds some 150,000 clones, 78% found once. Source material: PBMCs or T cells enriched from blood (not recorded which). Source of these receptors: a woman in her forties or fifties who had recovered from COVID-19.

This rearrangement joins TRBV9 to TRBJ1-1, with D possibly being TRBD1 (5 bases). V was pared by 5 bases and J by 1 base, with 9 bases between. Germline CDR1 is SGDLS and CDR2 is YYNGEE. This CDR3 is 13 amino acids long. DNA for the CDR3: TGTGCCAGCAGTGAGACAGAGAACACTGAAGCTTTCTTT. Amino acid sequence: CASSETENTEAFF. Drawing the rest from reference TRBV9 and TRBJ1-1, the complete variable domain is DSGVTQTPKHLITATGQRVTLRCSPRSGDLSVYWYQQSLDQGLQFLIQYYNGEERAKGNILERFSAQQFPDLHSELNLSSLELGDSALYFCASSETENTEAFFGQGTRLTVV.

This chain links TRBV7-2 with TRBJ2-1, with D perhaps matching TRBD2 (6 bases). CDR1 is SGHTA, CDR2 FQGNSA, per germline. The CDR3 contains 14 residues. The ends were cut back, 7 bases at V and 5 bases at J, with 15 bases in the middle. CDR3 protein: CASISGLLNNEQFF. CDR3 nucleotide sequence: TGTGCCAGCATATCGGGACTCCTAAACAATGAGCAGTTCTTC.

V usage is TRBV5-8 and J usage is TRBJ2-2; a possible D gene is TRBD1 (6 bases). Trimming took off 4 bases at V and 5 bases at J, with 15 bases between the two ends. CDR1 and CDR2 (germline): SGHTS, YDEGEE. The CDR3 is 15 residues long. The CDR3: CASSRTGLGTGELFF. DNA of the CDR3: TGTGCCAGCAGCAGAACAGGGTTGGGTACCGGGGAGCTGTTTTTT.

CDR3 DNA sequence: TGTGCCAGCAGCCAAGAGGGCGGGGAGAGCTCCTACGAGCAGTACTTC. Translation: CASSQEGGESSYEQYF. The chain carries TRBV4-2 and TRBJ2-7, with a possible D match to TRBD2 (6 bases). Trimming took 0 bases from V and 0 from J, leaving 12 bases between them. Germline CDR1 is LGHNA and CDR2 is YNFKEQ. The CDR3 has 16 amino acids.

By share, this clone counts as medium-sized. The CDR3 nucleotides read TGTGCCAGCAGCTTGGGGCCGAACTACGAGCAGTACTTC. It encodes CASSLGPNYEQYF. The chain recombines TRBV7-6 with TRBJ2-7; D is perhaps TRBD1 (5 bases). The length of the CDR3 is 13 residues. Trimming shortened V by 3 bases and J by 3 bases, and 9 bases separated the two germline ends. In germline, CDR1 is SGHVS, CDR2 FNYEAQ.

This chain uses TRBV19 with TRBJ1-2; D is uncertain. Trimming shortened V by 7 bases and J by 3 bases, and 6 bases separated the two germline ends. The CDR3 has 11 amino acids. Germline values: CDR1 LNHDA, CDR2 SQIVND (reference sequence). The CDR3 DNA reads TGTGCCAGTACCCGCGACTATGGCTACACCTTC. Translation gives CASTRDYGYTF.

V usage is TRBV13 and J usage is TRBJ2-5; D not certain. V dropped 2 bases and J dropped 6 bases, with 10 bases sitting between them. The CDR3 has 13 amino acids. Germline CDR1 and CDR2: PRHDT and FYEKMQ (reference sequence). The CDR3 spells CASSLKAAQTQYF. The CDR3 DNA sequence: TGTGCCAGCAGCTTAAAAGCCGCCCAGACCCAGTACTTC.

This chain uses TRBV30 with TRBJ1-4; D may be TRBD1 (5 bases). The V gene lost 4 bases and the J gene lost 6 bases, with 15 bases spanning the gap. The CDR3 runs 14 residues. Germline loops: CDR1 GTSNPN, CDR2 SVGIG (reference sequence). As DNA, the CDR3 is TGTGCCTGGACTCGACGGGGGGAACATGAAAAACTGTTTTTT. Protein: CAWTRRGEHEKLFF.

This chain links TRBV10-2 with TRBJ2-7, with TRBD2 identical over 7 bases. The ends lost 0 bases at V and 0 bases at J; junction bases unmatched: 2. Germline assignment: CDR1 WSHSY and CDR2 SAAADI. This CDR3 is built from 15 residues. The CDR3 DNA follows: TGCGCCAGCAGTGAGTCGGGGGGGAGCTCCTACGAGCAGTACGTC. It is translated as CASSESGGSSYEQYV.

This chain joins TRBV19 and TRBJ1-5; 9 positions match TRBD1. V lost 5 bases to trimming and J lost 4 bases; unmatched junction nucleotides: 6. The CDR3 is 15 residues long. Germline CDR1 reads LNHDA; CDR2 reads SQIVND (reference sequence). This chain's CDR3 is CASSLWDRVNQPQHF. Here the CDR3 DNA reads TGTGCCAGTAGTCTCTGGGACAGGGTAAATCAGCCCCAGCATTTT.

V usage is TRBV4-1 and J usage is TRBJ1-5, with D uncertain. Germline lookup yields CDR1 MGHRA and CDR2 YSYEKL. Trimming shortened V by 1 base and J by 5 bases, and 15 bases separated the two germline ends. The CDR3 has 16 residues. The CDR3 DNA reads TGCGCCAGCAGCCAAGTCTCGGGGAGTCGGGATCAGCCCCAGCATTTT. This encodes CASSQVSGSRDQPQHF.

The rearrangement joins TRBV29-1 to TRBJ2-1; 12 bases are shared with TRBD2. The CDR3 extends over 15 amino acids. Trimming removed 4 bases from V and 6 bases from J; junction bases left unmatched: 7. CDR1 is SQVTM and CDR2 is ANQGSEA in the germline V gene. The CDR3 sequence: CSVGTSGERINEQFF. As DNA, the CDR3 is TGCAGCGTTGGGACTAGCGGGGAGAGGATCAATGAGCAGTTCTTC.

This clone was recorded once. CDR3 in amino acids: CAWREAGSGNTIYF. CDR3 DNA sequence: TGTGCCTGGAGGGAGGCCGGCTCTGGAAACACCATATATTTT. V and J are TRBV30 and TRBJ1-3; no clear D. The ends were cut back, 3 bases at V and 0 bases at J, with 9 bases in the middle. The CDR3 covers 14 residues. Germline assignment: CDR1 GTSNPN and CDR2 SVGIG (reference sequence). Looking up the rest from reference TRBV30 and TRBJ1-3 gives the full variable domain: SQTIHQWPATLVQPVGSPLSLECTVEGTSNPNLYWYRQAAGRGLQLLFYSVGIGQISSEVPQNLSASRPQDRQFILSSKKLLLSDSGFYLCAWREAGSGNTIYFGEGSWLTVV.

This chain connects TRBV7-2 to TRBJ2-7, with 10 bases lining up with TRBD2. Looked up from germline, CDR1 is SGHTA and CDR2 is FQGNSA. The ends lost 3 bases at V and 4 bases at J; junction bases unmatched: 12. The CDR3 covers 17 residues. Written as DNA, the CDR3 is TGTGCCAGCAGCTTGAGCGGGGGGGCCAGTGGATATTACGAGCAGTACTTC. It is translated as CASSLSGGASGYYEQYF.

CDR3 nucleotides: TGTGCCAGCAGTTTATCGGGCTACCAAGAGACCCAGTACTTC. It translates to CASSLSGYQETQYF. The V gene is TRBV27, the J gene TRBJ2-5; D remains ambiguous. V shed 0 bases and J shed 0 bases, with 5 bases lying between them. CDR1 is MNHEY and CDR2 is SMNVEV in the germline V gene (reference sequence). This CDR3 has 14 residues.

J is TRBJ2-2 and V is TRBV27; 9 bases agree with TRBD1. The CDR3 consists of 15 residues. Germline CDR1 is MNHEY and CDR2 is SMNVEV (reference sequence). The junction had 4 bases not matched to a gene; V was cut back by 1 base and J by 7 bases. The CDR3 reads CASSLWTGAIGELFF. In nucleotides, the CDR3 is TGTGCCAGCAGTTTATGGACAGGGGCTATCGGGGAGCTGTTTTTT.

This sequence joins TRBV9 and TRBJ1-1, with TRBD1 matching 8 bases. The CDR3 covers 13 residues. V lost 4 bases and J lost 6; bases outside the gene matches: 5. CDR1 and CDR2 from the germline V gene are SGDLS and YYNGEE. This CDR3 reads CASSSLQGAEAFF. The CDR3 nucleotides read TGTGCCAGCAGCTCGCTACAGGGGGCTGAAGCTTTCTTT.

The chain uses TRBV5-1 and TRBJ1-6; 9 bases are shared with TRBD1. Trimming removed 4 bases from V and 10 bases from J; junction bases left unmatched: 9. The CDR3 totals 15 residues. Germline values: CDR1 SGHRS, CDR2 YFSETQ. The CDR3 region is CASSGGGQGWSPLHF. In DNA form, the CDR3 reads TGCGCCAGCAGCGGAGGGGGACAGGGATGGTCACCCCTCCACTTT.

This chain links TRBV11-2 with TRBJ1-3; 7 bases are a match to TRBD1. Germline CDR1 SGHAT, CDR2 FQNNGV. The CDR3 covers 16 residues. J lost 0 bases, V lost 2 bases, and 4 bases had no gene match. The CDR3 bases are TGTGCCAGCAGCTTATTGACAGGGACCTCTGGAAACACCATATATTTT. It codes for CASSLLTGTSGNTIYF.

In its sample, this clone was seen a few times. The chain joins TRBV2 to TRBJ1-3, with 7 bases lining up with TRBD1. The CDR3 covers 15 residues. Germline CDR1 is SNHLY and CDR2 is FYNNEI. J lost 2 bases, V lost 4 bases, and 5 bases had no gene match. The CDR3, as DNA: TGTGCCAGCAGTGGGGACAGTAATCCTGGAAACACCATATATTTT. Translated, it gives CASSGDSNPGNTIYF.

This clone is a singleton in its sample. This chain connects TRBV3-1 (or the pseudogene TRBV3-2) to TRBJ2-7; D perhaps matches TRBD1 (7 bases). The V gene lost 5 bases and the J gene lost 1 base, with 18 bases spanning the gap. The CDR3 spans 16 residues. Germline V gene lookup returns CDR1 LGHDT and CDR2 YNNKEL (reference sequence). The CDR3, as DNA: TGTGCCAGCAGCAACCCTCGACAGGGACTTTCCTACGAGCAGTACTTC. This encodes CASSNPRQGLSYEQYF.

This clone appeared many times. V is TRBV7-2 and J is TRBJ2-3; 8 bases fit TRBD1. Germline V CDR1 and CDR2: SGHTA, FQGNSA. The J segment lost 3 bases and the V segment lost 5 bases, leaving 7 bases of the junction unmatched. The CDR3 length is 15 residues. The CDR3 DNA is TGTGCCAGCAGCCCCGGGACAGGCGAAACAGATACGCAGTATTTT. Its translation: CASSPGTGETDTQYF.